The next 29 T cell receptor beta chains were all read from a single sample in a study of blood T cell repertoires in COVID-19. Sequenced by immunoSEQ multiplex PCR; TCRdb stores in-frame clones only, minus some. The profile shows roughly 67,000 clones, around 85% of them singletons. Source material: peripheral blood. These receptors all come from a man aged 50 to 59 with acute or convalescent COVID-19.

The chain couples TRBV14 to TRBJ2-1; D remains unclear. This CDR3 contains 13 residues. With 4 bases removed from V and 9 bases from J, the gap between germline ends came to 13 bases. Germline V lookup: CDR1 SGHDN, CDR2 FVKESK. The CDR3 spells CASSLSIGGEQFF. The CDR3 DNA is TGTGCCAGCAGCCTGTCTATTGGCGGTGAGCAGTTCTTC. Together with reference TRBV14 and TRBJ2-1, the CDR3 gives the full variable domain: EAGVTQFPSHSVIEKGQTVTLRCDPISGHDNLYWYRRVMGKEIKFLLHFVKESKQDESGMPNNRFLAERTGGTYSTLKVQPAELEDSGVYFCASSLSIGGEQFFGPGTRLTVL.

This clone appeared a single time. The chain joins TRBV21-1 to TRBJ1-5. TRBV21-1 is a known pseudogene. The CDR3 consists of 16 residues. CDR3 protein: CASSRGGIRVHQPQHF. The CDR3 DNA follows: TGTGCCAGCAGCAGGGGGGGTATCAGGGTTCATCAGCCCCAGCATTTT.

This clone was seen only once. The gene calls are TRBV3-1 (or the pseudogene TRBV3-2) and TRBJ1-2, with a weak D call TRBD1 (5 bases). V lost 1 base and J 6 bases, leaving 12 bases between the germline ends. The CDR3 loop spans 14 amino acids. The germline V gene has CDR1 LGHDT and CDR2 YNNKEL (reference sequence). The CDR3 protein is CASSQGGRPHGYTF. The CDR3 DNA reads as TGTGCCAGCAGCCAAGGGGGCAGGCCCCATGGCTACACCTTC.

The chain carries TRBV30 and TRBJ2-3; 9 bases agree with TRBD2. CDR3 size: 16 residues. With 1 base clipped from V and 3 bases from J, the junction kept 8 bases outside the gene matches. Germline CDR1 reads GTSNPN; CDR2 reads SVGIG (reference sequence). CDR3 in DNA: TGTGCCTGGAGTGAAGGACTAGCGTCGCCGACAGATACGCAGTATTTT. It yields the protein CAWSEGLASPTDTQYF. Full variable domain (outside the CDR3, taken from reference TRBV30 and TRBJ2-3): SQTIHQWPATLVQPVGSPLSLECTVEGTSNPNLYWYRQAAGRGLQLLFYSVGIGQISSEVPQNLSASRPQDRQFILSSKKLLLSDSGFYLCAWSEGLASPTDTQYFGPGTRLTVL.

V is TRBV5-1 and J is TRBJ1-4; 9 bases agree with TRBD1. After removal of 2 bases from V and 4 bases from J, the junction contained 3 bases not matched to a gene. The CDR3 loop spans 15 amino acids. Germline CDR1 is SGHRS and CDR2 is YFSETQ. The CDR3 DNA reads as TGCGCCAGCAGCTTACGGACAGGGGTTAATGAAAAACTGTTTTTT. Translating gives CASSLRTGVNEKLFF.

The rearrangement joins TRBV2 to TRBJ1-2; 8 nucleotides line up with TRBD1. V shed 6 bases, J shed 13 bases, and the junction held 10 bases outside the gene matches. Germline CDR1 and CDR2: SNHLY and FYNNEI. The CDR3 runs to 12 residues. In DNA, the CDR3 is TGTGCCAGCAGGGCAACAGGGGGTTGGAGCACCTTC. It specifies CASRATGGWSTF.

This chain links TRBV4-1 with TRBJ1-2; D gene uncertain. Germline V gives CDR1 MGHRA, CDR2 YSYEKL. The CDR3 contains 15 residues. Between the trimmed V and J ends, which lost 1 base and 4 bases, there was a span of 13 bases. CDR3: CASSQGVAGRYGYTF. The DNA for the CDR3 is TGCGCCAGCAGCCAAGGGGTGGCGGGCCGCTATGGCTACACCTTC.

V gene TRBV29-1 combines with J gene TRBJ1-4; 9 nucleotides align to TRBD1. The CDR3 sequence is 17 residues long. V trimming: 3 bases; J trimming: 2 bases; junction bases outside the gene matches: 10. Germline CDR1 is SQVTM and CDR2 is ANQGSEA. CDR3 sequence: CSVDLRDRAVTNEKLFF. The CDR3 DNA follows: TGCAGCGTTGACCTCCGGGACAGGGCCGTGACTAATGAAAAACTGTTTTTT.

This clone was seen only a few times. The chain combines TRBV6-5 with TRBJ1-1, with 8 bases fitting TRBD1. CDR3 length: 15 amino acids. CDR1 is MNHEY, CDR2 SVGAGI, per germline. Trimming cost V 5 bases and J 4 bases; bases outside gene matches: 9. The CDR3 nucleotides are TGTGCCAGCAGTCCCTCGGACAGGGTGGGCACTGAAGCTTTCTTT. This gives the protein CASSPSDRVGTEAFF.

V gene TRBV5-1 combines with J gene TRBJ2-7; D might be TRBD1 (5 bases). The CDR3 contains 14 residues. The V end lost 0 bases, the J end lost 3 bases, and 10 bases lay between the germline ends. Germline V lookup: CDR1 SGHRS, CDR2 YFSETQ. The CDR3 sequence is CASSLAQGLYEQYF. The CDR3 region has the DNA TGCGCCAGCAGCTTGGCCCAGGGTCTCTACGAGCAGTACTTC. Full variable domain (outside the CDR3, taken from reference TRBV5-1 and TRBJ2-7): KAGVTQTPRYLIKTRGQQVTLSCSPISGHRSVSWYQQTPGQGLQFLFEYFSETQRNKGNFPGRFSGRQFSNSRSEMNVSTLELGDSALYLCASSLAQGLYEQYFGPGTRLTVT.

V usage is TRBV3-1 (or the pseudogene TRBV3-2) and J usage is TRBJ1-2; tentative D call: TRBD1 (6 bases). The germline V gene encodes CDR1 LGHDT and CDR2 YNNKEL (reference sequence). The CDR3 totals 15 residues. Trimming removed 0 bases at V and 4 bases at J, with 12 bases between. CDR3 coding DNA: TGTGCCAGCAGCCAAGATGGAAGGACAGCCTATGGCTACACCTTC. Residues: CASSQDGRTAYGYTF.

The chain links TRBV5-4 to TRBJ2-2; 8 bases align to TRBD2. The length of the CDR3 is 14 residues. The J segment lost 0 bases and the V segment lost 5 bases, leaving 0 bases of the junction unmatched. CDR1 and CDR2 from the germline V gene are SGHNT and YYREEE (reference sequence). CDR3 nucleotides: TGTGCCAGCAGACTAGCGGCGAACACCGGGGAGCTGTTTTTT. Translated, it gives CASRLAANTGELFF.

Concerning this clone: Within the sample, other DNA sequences also encode this same CDR3. The chain uses TRBV18 and TRBJ1-3; TRBD1 matches at 7 bases. CDR1 and CDR2 (germline): KGHSH, LQKENI. The CDR3 is made up of 15 amino acids. V was pared by 2 bases and J by 1 base, with 2 bases of the junction left unmatched. The CDR3 reads CASSPGTASGNTIYF. The CDR3 DNA is TGTGCCAGCTCACCAGGGACAGCTTCTGGAAACACCATATATTTT.

The chain joins TRBV7-9 to TRBJ2-7; D perhaps matches TRBD2 (6 bases). V shed 6 bases and J shed 0 bases, with 21 bases lying between them. The CDR3 is made up of 17 amino acids. Germline V gives CDR1 SEHNR, CDR2 FQNEAQ (reference sequence). The CDR3 coding sequence is TGTGCCAGCAGGAGACCCCCCCCGGCCGGGGGCTCCTACGAGCAGTACTTC. Protein: CASRRPPPAGGSYEQYF.

The chain links TRBV29-1 to TRBJ2-1; TRBD2 agrees at 9 bases. From germline, CDR1 is SQVTM and CDR2 ANQGSEA. The junction had 14 bases not matched to a gene; V was cut back by 0 bases and J by 14 bases. This CDR3 comprises 15 residues. CDR3 amino acids: CSVEDPSGASPVEFF. In DNA form, the CDR3 reads TGCAGCGTTGAAGATCCTAGCGGGGCTTCCCCTGTGGAGTTCTTC.

The chain carries TRBV30 and TRBJ2-1; 8 positions agree with TRBD2. This CDR3 has 17 residues. Germline V lookup: CDR1 GTSNPN, CDR2 SVGIG (reference sequence). V was pared by 0 bases and J by 7 bases, with 14 bases of the junction left unmatched. The CDR3 spells CAWSVVGLGIDINEQFF. The CDR3 DNA reads as TGTGCCTGGAGTGTTGTGGGACTAGGAATAGATATAAATGAGCAGTTCTTC.

The chain links TRBV7-3 to TRBJ1-3; 8 bases are a match to TRBD1. The CDR3 has 14 amino acids. In germline, CDR1 is SGHTA, CDR2 FQGTGA. V lost 8 bases and J lost 4; bases outside the gene matches: 7. CDR3 sequence: CASRTGPEGNTIYF. The CDR3 region has the DNA TGTGCCAGCCGGACAGGGCCGGAGGGAAACACCATATATTTT.

The table lists this clone with a few counts. The chain is built from TRBV6-2 or TRBV6-3 and TRBJ1-2; D possibly corresponds to TRBD1 (5 bases). Germline CDR1 reads MNHEY; CDR2 reads SVGEGT. CDR3 length: 15 amino acids. Trimming took 7 bases from V and 6 from J, leaving 21 bases between them. The CDR3 nucleotides are TGTGCCAGCAACCCCTCCCTCGGGGGATATCATGGCTACACCTTC. This sequence encodes CASNPSLGGYHGYTF.

The genes are TRBV4-2 and TRBJ2-3; D not certain. CDR1 and CDR2 from the germline V gene are LGHNA and YNFKEQ. The CDR3 loop spans 15 amino acids. Trimming shortened V by 0 bases and J by 5 bases, and 12 bases separated the two germline ends. CDR3 protein: CASSQDWAREDTQYF. CDR3 nucleotides: TGTGCCAGCAGCCAAGATTGGGCTCGCGAAGATACGCAGTATTTT.

The gene calls are TRBV6-6 and TRBJ2-3; D is possibly TRBD2 (6 bases). Per germline, CDR1 MNHNY and CDR2 SVGAGI (reference sequence). The CDR3 has 15 amino acids. V dropped 7 bases and J dropped 2 bases, with 16 bases sitting between them. The CDR3, as DNA: TGTGCCAGCACCCTCCTGGGGGGTCCCACAGATACGCAGTATTTT. Protein sequence: CASTLLGGPTDTQYF.

This rearrangement joins TRBV6-5 to TRBJ1-3; 7 positions match TRBD1. CDR1 is MNHEY, CDR2 SVGAGI, per germline. The V gene end was trimmed by 6 bases and the J gene end by 3 bases; junction bases not matched to a gene: 8. CDR3 length: 15 residues. The CDR3 here is CASRRGQTHGNTIYF. The CDR3 DNA sequence: TGTGCCAGCAGGAGGGGACAGACGCATGGAAACACCATATATTTT.

The V gene is TRBV7-9, the J gene TRBJ2-1, with TRBD2 matching 11 bases. The CDR3 consists of 17 residues. Germline V gives CDR1 SEHNR, CDR2 FQNEAQ (reference sequence). With 1 base clipped from V and 6 bases from J, the junction kept 8 bases outside the gene matches. DNA for the CDR3: TGTGCCAGCAGCTTAGGGGCTAGCGGGGGGCCGGGCAATGAGCAGTTCTTC. Protein: CASSLGASGGPGNEQFF.

This chain joins TRBV9 and TRBJ1-3; 8 positions agree with TRBD1. This CDR3 is 14 amino acids long. V was pared by 2 bases and J by 4 bases, with 2 bases of the junction left unmatched. Germline V gives CDR1 SGDLS, CDR2 YYNGEE. The CDR3: CASSVTGDGNTIYF. The CDR3 coding sequence is TGTGCCAGCAGCGTGACAGGGGACGGAAACACCATATATTTT. The complete variable domain, with remaining parts taken from reference TRBV9 and TRBJ1-3, reads DSGVTQTPKHLITATGQRVTLRCSPRSGDLSVYWYQQSLDQGLQFLIQYYNGEERAKGNILERFSAQQFPDLHSELNLSSLELGDSALYFCASSVTGDGNTIYFGEGSWLTVV.

The CDR3 DNA reads as TGTGCCTGGAGTCCGGACAGGGGGTTTCGGGGGGCCTACAATGAGCAGTTCTTC. Its protein product is CAWSPDRGFRGAYNEQFF. V usage is TRBV30 and J usage is TRBJ2-1, with 10 bases aligning to TRBD1. V trimming: 2 bases; J trimming: 2 bases; junction bases outside the gene matches: 12. The CDR3 length is 18 residues. Germline CDR1 is GTSNPN and CDR2 is SVGIG (reference sequence). Filled out from reference TRBV30 and TRBJ2-1, the complete variable domain reads SQTIHQWPATLVQPVGSPLSLECTVEGTSNPNLYWYRQAAGRGLQLLFYSVGIGQISSEVPQNLSASRPQDRQFILSSKKLLLSDSGFYLCAWSPDRGFRGAYNEQFFGPGTRLTVL.

As DNA, the CDR3 is TGTGCCAGCAGCTTAGCCTCAACGGGGGGGCAGGAGCAGTTCTTC. Translated: CASSLASTGGQEQFF. This chain joins TRBV7-2 and TRBJ2-1; 8 bases line up with TRBD2. The CDR3 extends over 15 amino acids. Germline V gene data show CDR1 as SGHTA and CDR2 as FQGNSA. V lost 0 bases, J lost 10 bases, and 8 bases stayed unmatched.

This sequence joins TRBV5-4 and TRBJ2-5; the match to TRBD1 covers 7 bases. V was pared by 4 bases and J by 4 bases, with 4 bases of the junction left unmatched. The CDR3 length is 13 residues. Germline V gene data show CDR1 as SGHNT and CDR2 as YYREEE (reference sequence). The CDR3 coding sequence is TGTGCCAGCAGCCGGGACAGCCGAGAGACCCAGTACTTC. Translation gives CASSRDSRETQYF.

This chain uses TRBV10-3 with TRBJ1-4, with TRBD1 as a possible D gene (6 bases). The CDR3 totals 17 residues. The V end was cut by 5 bases, the J end by 1 base, with 17 bases between. Germline CDR1 reads ENHRY; CDR2 reads SYGVKD. The CDR3 protein is CAISQGQPWLTNEKLFF. Here the CDR3 DNA reads TGTGCCATCAGTCAAGGACAGCCGTGGTTAACTAATGAAAAACTGTTTTTT.

This chain links TRBV2 with TRBJ2-3; the D gene is possibly TRBD1 (5 bases). Trimming took 9 bases from V and 5 from J, leaving 12 bases between them. This CDR3 is built from 12 residues. From germline, CDR1 is SNHLY and CDR2 FYNNEI. The DNA for the CDR3 is TGTGCCAGAAGACAGAAAGGAGATACGCAGTATTTT. Amino acids: CARRQKGDTQYF.

The chain couples TRBV10-1 to TRBJ1-4, with unresolved D. V lost 3 bases and J 5 bases, leaving 4 bases between the germline ends. This CDR3 is 12 amino acids long. Germline CDR1 is WNHNN and CDR2 is SYGVQD (reference sequence). CDR3 residues: CASSDLNEKLFF. The CDR3 DNA reads TGCGCCAGCAGTGATCTAAATGAAAAACTGTTTTTT.